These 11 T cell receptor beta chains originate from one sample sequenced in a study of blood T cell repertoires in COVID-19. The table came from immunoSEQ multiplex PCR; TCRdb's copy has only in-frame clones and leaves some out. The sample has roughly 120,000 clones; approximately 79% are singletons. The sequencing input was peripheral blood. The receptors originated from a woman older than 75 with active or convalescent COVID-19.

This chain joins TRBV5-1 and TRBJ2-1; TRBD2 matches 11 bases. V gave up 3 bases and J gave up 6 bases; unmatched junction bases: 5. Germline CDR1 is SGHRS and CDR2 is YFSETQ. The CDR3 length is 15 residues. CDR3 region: CASSSGLAAFNEQFF. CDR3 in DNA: TGCGCCAGCAGCTCGGGACTAGCGGCCTTCAATGAGCAGTTCTTC.

CDR3 residues: CASSQSSQVNTEAFF. In DNA form, the CDR3 reads TGCGCCAGCAGTCAATCTTCCCAGGTGAACACTGAAGCTTTCTTT. The chain combines TRBV23-1 with TRBJ1-1, with D unclear. TRBV23-1 carries the ORF label, with uncertain function. The V and J ends lost 0 bases and 0 bases respectively, with 8 bases between them. This CDR3 spans 15 amino acids.

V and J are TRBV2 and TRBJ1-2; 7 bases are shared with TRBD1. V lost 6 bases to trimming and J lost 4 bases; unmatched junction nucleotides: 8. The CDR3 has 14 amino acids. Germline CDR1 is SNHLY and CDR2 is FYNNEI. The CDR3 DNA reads TGTGCCAGCAGCGTGGGACAGCAGGCCTATGGCTACACCTTC. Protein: CASSVGQQAYGYTF.

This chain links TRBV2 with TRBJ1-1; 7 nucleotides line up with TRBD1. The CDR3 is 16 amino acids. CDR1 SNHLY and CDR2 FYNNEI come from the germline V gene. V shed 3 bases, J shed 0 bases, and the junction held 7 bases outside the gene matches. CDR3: CASSDNRGGMNTEAFF. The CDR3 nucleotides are TGTGCCAGCAGTGATAACAGGGGTGGAATGAACACTGAAGCTTTCTTT.

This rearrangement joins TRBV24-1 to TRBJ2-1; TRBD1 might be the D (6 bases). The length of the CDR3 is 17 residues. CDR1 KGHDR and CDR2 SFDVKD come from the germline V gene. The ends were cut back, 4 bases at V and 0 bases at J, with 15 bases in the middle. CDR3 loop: CATSDVTGTNSYNEQFF. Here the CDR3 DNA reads TGTGCCACCAGTGACGTTACCGGGACAAACTCCTACAATGAGCAGTTCTTC.

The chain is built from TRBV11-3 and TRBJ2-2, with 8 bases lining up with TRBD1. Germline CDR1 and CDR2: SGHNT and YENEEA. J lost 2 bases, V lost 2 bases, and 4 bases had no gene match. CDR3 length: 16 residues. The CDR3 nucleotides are TGTGCCAGCAGCTTAACCGGGACAGGTAACACCGGGGAGCTGTTTTTT. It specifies CASSLTGTGNTGELFF.

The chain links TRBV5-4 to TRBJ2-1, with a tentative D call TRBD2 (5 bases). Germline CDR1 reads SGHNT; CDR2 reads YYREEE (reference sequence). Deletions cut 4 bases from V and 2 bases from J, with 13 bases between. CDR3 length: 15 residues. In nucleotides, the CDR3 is TGTGCCAGCAGCCCTCCGAGCGGAGCCTACAATGAGCAGTTCTTC. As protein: CASSPPSGAYNEQFF. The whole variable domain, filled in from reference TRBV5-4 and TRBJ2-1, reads ETGVTQSPTHLIKTRGQQVTLRCSSQSGHNTVSWYQQALGQGPQFIFQYYREEENGRGNFPPRFSGLQFPNYSSELNVNALELDDSALYLCASSPPSGAYNEQFFGPGTRLTVL.

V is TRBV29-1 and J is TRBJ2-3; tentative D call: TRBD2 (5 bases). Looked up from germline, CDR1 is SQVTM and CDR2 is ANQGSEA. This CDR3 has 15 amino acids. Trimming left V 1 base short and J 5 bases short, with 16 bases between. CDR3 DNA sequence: TGCAGCGTTGAAGGTAGCGTCGGTCCCGAAGATACGCAGTATTTT. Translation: CSVEGSVGPEDTQYF.

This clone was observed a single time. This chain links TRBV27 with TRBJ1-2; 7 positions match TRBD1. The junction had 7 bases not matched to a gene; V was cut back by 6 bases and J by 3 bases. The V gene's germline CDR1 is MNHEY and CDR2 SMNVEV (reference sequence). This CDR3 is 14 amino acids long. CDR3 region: CASSPGGDYYGYTF. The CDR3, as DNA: TGTGCCAGCAGCCCAGGGGGAGACTACTATGGCTACACCTTC.

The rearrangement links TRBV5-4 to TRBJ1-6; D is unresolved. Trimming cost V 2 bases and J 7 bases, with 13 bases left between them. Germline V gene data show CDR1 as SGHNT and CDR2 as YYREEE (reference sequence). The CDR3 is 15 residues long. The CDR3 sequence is CASSFYKAANSPLHF. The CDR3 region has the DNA TGTGCCAGCAGCTTTTACAAGGCGGCGAATTCACCCCTCCACTTT.

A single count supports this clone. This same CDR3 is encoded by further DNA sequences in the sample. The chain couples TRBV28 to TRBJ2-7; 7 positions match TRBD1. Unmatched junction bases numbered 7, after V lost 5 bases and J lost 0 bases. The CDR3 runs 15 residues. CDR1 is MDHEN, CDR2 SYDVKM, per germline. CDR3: CASSLWDSYSYEQYF. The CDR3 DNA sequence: TGTGCCAGCAGTCTGTGGGACAGCTACTCCTACGAGCAGTACTTC.